Following are 26 T cell receptor beta chains from one sample sequenced in a study of T cells in Graves' hyperthyroidism and ophthalmopathy. RNA transcripts provided the source from which TCR beta CDR3 regions were amplified. With the HTBI primer set, the TCR CDR3 went through a first round of RT-PCR. TCRdb used MiXCR to reprocess the multiplex PCR reads, holding one entry per CDR3 protein. The top ten clones hold about a sixth of a sample with fewer than 600,000 distinct CDR3 sequences, roughly 14% of them seen once. Input material: blood. Receptor source: a woman in her late teens or twenties with Graves' hyperthyroidism.

The chain uses TRBV7-9 and TRBJ2-3; no reliable D call. The CDR3 extends over 13 amino acids. V lost 1 base and J 8 bases, leaving 10 bases between the germline ends. Germline assignment: CDR1 SEHNR and CDR2 FQNEAQ (reference sequence). The CDR3 spells CASSLDSGATQYF. The CDR3 DNA sequence: TGTGCCAGCAGCTTAGACTCCGGCGCTACGCAGTATTTT.

This clonotype was seen many times. The J gene is TRBJ1-3, the V gene TRBV20-1; D remains ambiguous. The CDR3 has 12 amino acids. Germline V lookup: CDR1 DFQATT, CDR2 SNEGSKA (reference sequence). The CDR3 is CSARLSGNTIYF. The CDR3 nucleotides are TGCAGCGCCCGGCTCTCTGGAAACACCATATATTTT.

The J gene is TRBJ1-1, the V gene TRBV4-2; D gene uncertain. This CDR3 is 15 amino acids long. Germline V gene data show CDR1 as LGHNA and CDR2 as YNFKEQ. V was shortened by 3 bases and J by 4 bases, with 15 bases between the two germline ends. The CDR3 DNA reads as TGTGCCAGCAGCCAGGGTTCGTGGAGTTTCACTGAAGCTTTCTTT. Protein sequence: CASSQGSWSFTEAFF.

This clonotype appeared many times. The V gene is TRBV29-1, the J gene TRBJ2-7; 14 bases are shared with TRBD2. The CDR3 spans 15 residues. J lost 4 bases, V lost 1 base, and 3 bases had no gene match. CDR1 and CDR2 (germline): SQVTM, ANQGSEA. The DNA of the CDR3 is TGCAGCGTTGAAGGACTAGCGGGAGGGCGGTACGAGCAGTACTTC. Amino acid sequence: CSVEGLAGGRYEQYF.

The rearrangement uses TRBV3-1 and TRBJ1-4, with D possibly matching TRBD1 (5 bases). Trimming pared 3 bases from V and 7 bases from J, leaving 15 bases between. This CDR3 comprises 15 residues. Germline values: CDR1 LGHDT, CDR2 YNNKEL (reference sequence). The DNA for the CDR3 is TGTGCCAGCAGCCACGGGGGATCGTCCTTTGAAAAACTGTTTTTT. It specifies CASSHGGSSFEKLFF.

This clonotype appeared many times. V usage is TRBV7-9 and J usage is TRBJ1-2, with 8 nucleotides matching TRBD1. CDR1 and CDR2 from the germline V gene are SEHNR and FQNEAQ (reference sequence). The CDR3 is made up of 14 amino acids. Losses at the gene ends were 5 bases for V and 4 bases for J; bases not matched to a gene: 6. CDR3 in DNA: TGTGCCAGCAGCCAACCGGGACAGGCCTATGGCTACACCTTC. Translating it yields CASSQPGQAYGYTF.

This clonotype was seen repeatedly, ten times or more. This chain joins TRBV5-5 and TRBJ1-2; D uncertain. Germline V gene lookup returns CDR1 SGHKS and CDR2 YYEKEE (reference sequence). This CDR3 region has 14 residues. V was trimmed by 0 bases and J by 2 bases, leaving 8 bases between them. The CDR3 nucleotides are TGTGCCAGCAGCTTGGACTGGGAAAACTATGGCTACACCTTC. Amino acids: CASSLDWENYGYTF.

This clonotype has only a few counts. This chain joins TRBV18 and TRBJ2-1; 11 bases line up with TRBD2. V lost 3 bases to trimming and J lost 5 bases; unmatched junction nucleotides: 6. The CDR3 is made up of 16 amino acids. CDR1 and CDR2 (germline): KGHSH, LQKENI. The CDR3 loop is CASSPGGTSGNNEQFF. CDR3 DNA sequence: TGTGCCAGCTCACCGGGGGGGACTAGCGGAAACAATGAGCAGTTCTTC.

There are many counts of this clonotype. The chain joins TRBV2 to TRBJ1-1, with no clear D. V was shortened by 7 bases and J by 1 base, with 4 bases between the two germline ends. The CDR3 consists of 11 residues. Germline V CDR1 and CDR2: SNHLY, FYNNEI. The CDR3 nucleotides read TGTGCCAGCACCTGGAACACTGAAGCTTTCTTT. This translates into CASTWNTEAFF.

V usage is TRBV5-1 and J usage is TRBJ2-1; 7 bases are a match to TRBD2. The germline gives CDR1 SGHRS, CDR2 YFSETQ. This CDR3 has 18 residues. V lost 4 bases to trimming and J lost 4 bases; unmatched junction nucleotides: 17. CDR3 nucleotides: TGCGCCAGCAGCCTGAAGAGGAGCCTAGCGGAACGTTACAATGAGCAGTTCTTC. It encodes CASSLKRSLAERYNEQFF.

The table lists this clonotype with a few counts. V usage is TRBV7-9 and J usage is TRBJ1-6, with D tentatively TRBD1 (6 bases). V lost 1 base, J lost 6 bases, and 10 bases lay in between. Per germline, CDR1 SEHNR and CDR2 FQNEAQ (reference sequence). This CDR3 contains 15 residues. The CDR3 DNA is TGTGCCAGCAGCTTAGAAGGACAGCCTAATTCACCCCTCCACTTT. Translated, it gives CASSLEGQPNSPLHF.

This clonotype has ten or more counts. The CDR3 DNA is TGTGCCAGCATCTCGGGGTGGGACAGGGGCTACTACGAGCAGTACTTC. Its protein product is CASISGWDRGYYEQYF. This chain connects TRBV12-3 or TRBV12-4 to TRBJ2-7, with 10 bases identical to TRBD1. This CDR3 has 16 amino acids. V dropped 7 bases and J dropped 3; count of bases not matched to a gene: 12.

This clonotype has only one observation. The junction does not match germline at one end; this may be a read error. The V and J genes are TRBV18 and TRBJ2-5; D remains ambiguous. CDR3 length equals 17 residues. Germline V lookup: CDR1 KGHSH, CDR2 LQKENI. DNA of the CDR3: TGTGCCAGCTCATCCTTCTCTCGTCCAACCTCCAAGGAGAACCAGTACTTC. Translated, it gives CASSSFSRPTSKENQYF. The entire variable domain, with the rest obtained from reference TRBV18 and TRBJ2-5, is as follows: NAGVMQNPRHLVRRRGQEARLRCSPMKGHSHVYWYRQLPEEGLKFMVYLQKENIIDESGMPKERFSAEFPKEGPSILRIQQVVRGDSAAYFCASSSFSRPTSKENQYFGPGTRLLVL.

At least ten counts were recorded for this clonotype. V gene TRBV3-1 combines with J gene TRBJ2-7, with 10 nucleotides matching TRBD2. Germline-derived CDR1 and CDR2 are LGHDT and YNNKEL (reference sequence). There are 17 residues in the CDR3. V was clipped by 3 bases and J by 5 bases; unmatched bases: 13. The CDR3 DNA reads TGTGCCAGCAGCCAGTGGGGTCTAGCGGGAGTATCCAACGAGCAGTACTTC. As protein: CASSQWGLAGVSNEQYF.

This clonotype was detected ten times or more. The V gene is TRBV24-1, the J gene TRBJ2-1; D perhaps matches TRBD1 (7 bases). Per the germline V gene, CDR1 is KGHDR and CDR2 is SFDVKD. The CDR3 has 20 residues. V lost 3 bases to trimming and J lost 2 bases, with 25 bases between them. In DNA, the CDR3 is TGTGCCACCAGTGATCCAGGGGGTTTCGGGAGAAAACAAACCTACAATGAGCAGTTCTTC. Protein: CATSDPGGFGRKQTYNEQFF.

In this sample, this clonotype turned up many times. The chain combines TRBV4-1 with TRBJ1-1; TRBD1 might be the D (6 bases). The CDR3 is 16 amino acids. V was clipped by 1 base and J by 3 bases, with 15 bases between them. Germline V gene data show CDR1 as MGHRA and CDR2 as YSYEKL. The CDR3 nucleotides read TGCGCCAGCAGCCAAGGGTGGGCTACAGGGCACACTGAAGCTTTCTTT. It yields the protein CASSQGWATGHTEAFF.

This clonotype showed up many times. V is TRBV19 and J is TRBJ2-7, with D uncertain. Per germline, CDR1 LNHDA and CDR2 SQIVND (reference sequence). The V end lost 1 base, the J end lost 0 bases, and 7 bases lay between the germline ends. This CDR3 contains 14 residues. The CDR3 DNA reads as TGTGCCAGTAGTATAGGCACCCTCTCCTACGAGCAGTACTTC. This codes for CASSIGTLSYEQYF.

This clonotype was recorded many times. V usage is TRBV27 and J usage is TRBJ1-1; 7 bases are shared with TRBD1. V shed 6 bases, J shed 0 bases, and the junction held 10 bases outside the gene matches. This CDR3 is 16 amino acids long. The germline V gene encodes CDR1 MNHEY and CDR2 SMNVEV (reference sequence). The CDR3 region is CASREDRDKMNTEAFF. CDR3 DNA: TGTGCCAGCAGGGAAGACAGGGATAAGATGAACACTGAAGCTTTCTTT.

This clonotype was counted ten times or more. The rearrangement links TRBV18 to TRBJ2-4; no reliable D call. The CDR3 has 12 amino acids. The V end lost 1 base, the J end lost 6 bases, and 4 bases lay between the germline ends. Germline-derived CDR1 and CDR2 are KGHSH and LQKENI. CDR3 loop: CASSPRGNIQYF. CDR3 DNA sequence: TGTGCCAGCTCACCACGAGGAAACATTCAGTACTTC.

This clonotype was observed a handful of times. The V call is TRBV19, the J call TRBJ1-4; TRBD1 matches 7 bases. The CDR3 sequence is 17 residues long. Germline V gene lookup returns CDR1 LNHDA and CDR2 SQIVND (reference sequence). J gave up 8 bases and V 3 bases, and 15 bases lay outside the gene matches. CDR3 nucleotide sequence: TGTGCCAGTAGTATCTTTCGACAGGGAAGGTCTTACGAAAAACTGTTTTTT. Its protein product is CASSIFRQGRSYEKLFF.

This rearrangement joins TRBV11-3 to TRBJ2-3, with 14 bases aligning to TRBD2. The J segment lost 4 bases and the V segment lost 1 base, leaving 7 bases of the junction unmatched. CDR3 length equals 18 residues. Germline-derived CDR1 and CDR2 are SGHNT and YENEEA. The CDR3: CASSLGTGTSGSADTQYF. As DNA, the CDR3 is TGTGCCAGCAGCTTAGGCACCGGGACTAGCGGGAGCGCAGATACGCAGTATTTT.

This clonotype was counted ten times or more. The rearrangement links TRBV5-1 to TRBJ2-7, with a weak D call TRBD1 (6 bases). The CDR3 has 15 amino acids. Germline-derived CDR1 and CDR2 are SGHRS and YFSETQ. The V end lost 1 base, the J end lost 1 base, and 12 bases lay between the germline ends. CDR3 bases: TGCGCCAGCAGCTTGAGCCCAGGGGATTCCTACGAGCAGTACGTC. Translating gives CASSLSPGDSYEQYV.

This clonotype occurred a few times. The chain recombines TRBV10-1 with TRBJ2-7; TRBD2 is a possible D gene (6 bases). CDR1 WNHNN and CDR2 SYGVQD come from the germline V gene (reference sequence). The CDR3 length is 15 residues. With 4 bases removed from V and 7 bases from J, the gap between germline ends came to 20 bases. CDR3 region: CASSVADYLKGEQYF. In DNA, the CDR3 is TGCGCCAGCAGTGTGGCGGACTACCTTAAGGGAGAGCAGTACTTC.

This clonotype was seen only a few times. This sequence joins TRBV5-1 and TRBJ2-7; 11 bases match TRBD2. The CDR3 has 15 amino acids. The V and J ends lost 4 bases and 1 base, in that order; junction bases with no gene match: 4. CDR1 SGHRS and CDR2 YFSETQ come from the germline V gene. Written as DNA, the CDR3 is TGCGCCAGCAGCGAGACTAGCGGGGATTCCTACGAGCAGTACTTC. Its translation: CASSETSGDSYEQYF.

The chain carries TRBV18 and TRBJ2-3; maybe TRBD2 (6 bases). Germline V gives CDR1 KGHSH, CDR2 LQKENI. The V end lost 8 bases, the J end lost 2 bases, and 20 bases lay between the germline ends. This CDR3 has 16 amino acids. CDR3 sequence: CASSGSPGSITDTQYF. The CDR3 nucleotides read TGTGCCAGCAGCGGGTCCCCCGGGTCTATCACAGATACGCAGTATTTT.

This clonotype has a handful of counts. Just one base apart from a much larger clone, this may be a read error. The chain employs TRBV3-1 and TRBJ1-1; D uncertain. Germline values: CDR1 LGHDT, CDR2 YNNKEL (reference sequence). Trimming cost V 2 bases and J 1 base, with 8 bases left between them. This CDR3 spans 14 amino acids. The CDR3 coding sequence is TGTGCCAGCAGCCAAAACAAGGGGAACACTGAAGCTTTCTTT. Its translation is CASSQNKGNTEAFF.